Below, 23 T cell receptor beta chains from the same sample are listed, as sequenced in a study of T cell responses to AZD1222 COVID-19 vaccine. Clones were read by immunoSEQ multiplex PCR, and TCRdb kept only the in-frame ones, dropping some. This sample has more than 95,000 clones, with about 88% found just once. This sample comprised peripheral blood, obtained on day 0 of AZD1222 vaccination. The receptors stem from an adult in good health.

This rearrangement joins TRBV24-1 to TRBJ1-2; no definite D call. The germline V gene has CDR1 KGHDR and CDR2 SFDVKD. The V and J ends lost 7 bases and 6 bases respectively, with 11 bases between them. The CDR3 runs 12 residues. The CDR3 is CATRDEWNGYTF. DNA of the CDR3: TGTGCCACCAGGGACGAGTGGAATGGCTACACCTTC.

This sequence joins TRBV11-1 and TRBJ2-2; 8 bases agree with TRBD1. CDR3 size: 14 residues. J was trimmed by 5 bases and V by 7 bases; bases with no gene match: 6. The germline V gene encodes CDR1 SGHAT and CDR2 FQDESV (reference sequence). The CDR3 nucleotides are TGTGCCAGCAATCGACAGGGGAGGACCGGGGAGCTGTTTTTT. Its translation is CASNRQGRTGELFF. Full variable domain (rest looked up from reference TRBV11-1 and TRBJ2-2): EAEVAQSPRYKITEKSQAVAFWCDPISGHATLYWYRQILGQGPELLVQFQDESVVDDSQLPKDRFSAERLKGVDSTLKIQPAELGDSAMYLCASNRQGRTGELFFGEGSRLTVL.

This clone has just one count. J is TRBJ2-2 and V is TRBV9; no definite D call. The germline CDR1 and CDR2 sequences are SGDLS and YYNGEE. V gave up 1 base and J gave up 7 bases, with 14 bases separating them. The CDR3 totals 15 residues. CDR3 nucleotide sequence: TGTGCCAGCAGCGTAAGGGTGAATACTTACGGGGAGCTGTTTTTT. Amino acid sequence: CASSVRVNTYGELFF.

The chain is built from TRBV11-3 and TRBJ2-2; D gene ambiguous. The CDR3 is 15 amino acids. Trimming pared 5 bases from V and 6 bases from J, leaving 16 bases between. CDR1 is SGHNT, CDR2 YENEEA, per germline. The DNA for the CDR3 is TGTGCCAGCAGCGTCCGCCTAGGAGAGGCCGGGGAGCTGTTTTTT. Translated: CASSVRLGEAGELFF.

The chain combines TRBV7-9 with TRBJ1-4, with unresolved D. V was clipped by 1 base and J by 0 bases, with 12 bases between them. The CDR3 sequence is 17 residues long. The germline CDR1 and CDR2 sequences are SEHNR and FQNEAQ (reference sequence). As DNA, the CDR3 is TGTGCCAGCAGCTTAGTGGTCACCGACGCAACTAATGAAAAACTGTTTTTT. Translating gives CASSLVVTDATNEKLFF.

This rearrangement joins TRBV12-5 to TRBJ1-5; D ambiguous. CDR3 length: 15 amino acids. Trimming removed 3 bases from V and 3 bases from J, with 12 bases in between. Germline V gives CDR1 LGHNT, CDR2 FRNRAP. The CDR3 here is CASGFDWEINQPQHF. CDR3 coding DNA: TGTGCTAGTGGTTTTGACTGGGAAATCAATCAGCCCCAGCATTTT. Based on the CDR3 plus reference TRBV12-5 and TRBJ1-5, the full variable domain is DARVTQTPRHKVTEMGQEVTMRCQPILGHNTVFWYRQTMMQGLELLAYFRNRAPLDDSGMPKDRFSAEMPDATLATLKIQPSEPRDSAVYFCASGFDWEINQPQHFGDGTRLSIL.

Only a few counts were recorded for this clone. Because it lacks the conserved phenylalanine or tryptophan at the end, this CDR3 is likely a read error. Because the CDR3's place on the DNA is in doubt, the DNA is left out and the CDR3 is given as listed by TCRdb. The rearrangement joins TRBV14 to TRBJ1-4. Including both end residues, the CDR3 is 10 amino acids long. Germline V gene sequence: CDR1 SGHDN, CDR2 FVKESK. CDR3 in amino acids: CASSQTIGSG.

The CDR3 protein is CASSQESYSKNIQYF. The CDR3 coding sequence is TGTGCCAGCTCACAAGAAAGCTATTCCAAAAACATTCAGTACTTC. The chain has TRBV18 and TRBJ2-4; no definite D call. The CDR3 has 15 residues. Germline CDR1 KGHSH, CDR2 LQKENI. The V and J ends lost 4 bases and 2 bases respectively, with 12 bases between them.

The J gene is TRBJ2-7, the V gene TRBV9; the D is unclear. The germline V gene encodes CDR1 SGDLS and CDR2 YYNGEE. This CDR3 has 18 amino acids. V gave up 1 base and J gave up 0 bases, with 20 bases separating them. CDR3 bases: TGTGCCAGCAGCGTACTCATTTATCGGGCCGCGATCTCCTACGAGCAGTACTTC. Translation gives CASSVLIYRAAISYEQYF.

The rearrangement joins TRBV7-3 to TRBJ2-3, with D maybe TRBD2 (5 bases). Trimming pared 8 bases from V and 7 bases from J, leaving 13 bases between. CDR1 is SGHTA, CDR2 FQGTGA, per germline. This CDR3 region has 12 residues. CDR3 DNA: TGTGCCAGCCTAGCCCCGATGAATACGCAGTATTTT. This encodes CASLAPMNTQYF.

The chain joins TRBV11-3 to TRBJ2-1, with 7 bases matching TRBD1. CDR3 length equals 16 residues. The germline CDR1 and CDR2 sequences are SGHNT and YENEEA. The trim removed 2 bases at V and 0 bases at J, leaving 4 bases unmatched. CDR3 sequence reads: CASSLYGTDSYNEQFF. The CDR3 DNA sequence: TGTGCCAGCAGCTTATACGGGACAGACTCCTACAATGAGCAGTTCTTC.

J is TRBJ1-4 and V is TRBV7-2, with D possibly matching TRBD1 (6 bases). Trimming removed 0 bases from V and 3 bases from J, with 14 bases in between. The CDR3 contains 17 residues. Germline V gene data show CDR1 as SGHTA and CDR2 as FQGNSA. The CDR3 sequence: CASSLAYRVRANEKLFF. CDR3 bases: TGTGCCAGCAGCTTAGCGTACAGGGTCCGAGCTAATGAAAAACTGTTTTTT. Full variable domain (rest looked up from reference TRBV7-2 and TRBJ1-4): GAGVSQSPSNKVTEKGKDVELRCDPISGHTALYWYRQSLGQGLEFLIYFQGNSAPDKSGLPSDRFSAERTGGSVSTLTIQRTQQEDSAVYLCASSLAYRVRANEKLFFGSGTQLSVL.

The V call is TRBV29-1, the J call TRBJ2-7, with 11 positions matching TRBD2. Germline V gives CDR1 SQVTM, CDR2 ANQGSEA. After removal of 5 bases from V and 5 bases from J, the junction contained 17 bases not matched to a gene. There are 17 residues in the CDR3. CDR3 loop: CSVLPRTSSGRNHEQYF. The CDR3 DNA is TGCAGCGTTCTACCCAGGACTTCTAGCGGGAGGAACCACGAGCAGTACTTC.

The rearrangement joins TRBV27 to TRBJ1-2; tentative D call: TRBD1 (6 bases). Between the trimmed V and J ends, which lost 2 bases and 8 bases, there was a span of 21 bases. Germline values: CDR1 MNHEY, CDR2 SMNVEV (reference sequence). The CDR3 is made up of 16 amino acids. CDR3 in amino acids: CASSLLMLSGTSGYTF. In DNA, the CDR3 is TGTGCCAGCAGTTTACTTATGCTCTCCGGGACATCCGGCTACACCTTC.

The rearrangement joins TRBV15 to TRBJ2-7, with D maybe TRBD2 (6 bases). The germline V gene has CDR1 LNHNV and CDR2 YYDKDF (reference sequence). V gave up 3 bases and J gave up 5 bases, with 17 bases separating them. The length of the CDR3 is 15 residues. The CDR3 bases are TGTGCCACCAGCAGGCACCGTCTAGCGAAGCACGAGCAGTACTTC. Translated: CATSRHRLAKHEQYF.

This clone appeared once. The chain links TRBV24-1 to TRBJ1-6; D call uncertain. The V end lost 3 bases, the J end lost 8 bases, and 7 bases lay between the germline ends. CDR1 and CDR2 from the germline V gene are KGHDR and SFDVKD. The CDR3 length is 13 residues. The CDR3 coding sequence is TGTGCCACCAGTGATGACGGAGATTCACCCCTCCACTTT. Its translation: CATSDDGDSPLHF.

The V and J genes are TRBV6-1 and TRBJ1-1; tentative D call: TRBD1 (5 bases). This CDR3 spans 13 amino acids. Germline assignment: CDR1 MNHNS and CDR2 SASEGT. The germline V and J ends were trimmed by 1 base and 4 bases, with 7 bases remaining between them. The chain's CDR3 is CASSEERGTEAFF. In DNA form, the CDR3 reads TGTGCCAGCAGTGAAGAAAGGGGCACTGAAGCTTTCTTT.

The rearrangement uses TRBV12-3 or TRBV12-4 and TRBJ1-2, with D possibly being TRBD1 (5 bases). V dropped 3 bases and J dropped 4 bases, with 9 bases sitting between them. CDR3 length equals 13 residues. CDR3 protein: CASSLGGSYGYTF. The CDR3 nucleotides read TGTGCCAGCAGTTTGGGGGGGAGCTATGGCTACACCTTC.

Written as DNA, the CDR3 is TGTGCCAGCACCAAGCAGACTAGCGTCACAGATACGCAGTATTTT. Its translation is CASTKQTSVTDTQYF. The chain combines TRBV2 with TRBJ2-3; 8 bases are a match to TRBD2. V shed 7 bases and J 2 bases; nucleotides not matched to a gene: 8. The germline V gene has CDR1 SNHLY and CDR2 FYNNEI. The CDR3 spans 15 residues.

In nucleotides, the CDR3 is TGTGCCAGCAGCCGTCCCGGGACAGGGAGCTATGGCTACACCTTC. Translated, it gives CASSRPGTGSYGYTF. The chain uses TRBV7-9 and TRBJ1-2; 9 nucleotides agree with TRBD1. There are 15 residues in the CDR3. The trim removed 5 bases at V and 4 bases at J, leaving 8 bases unmatched. The germline gives CDR1 SEHNR, CDR2 FQNEAQ (reference sequence).

CDR3 DNA sequence: TGTGCCAGCAGCCCTTACACGGGACAGGGGGTATACGAGCAGTACTTC. Amino acids: CASSPYTGQGVYEQYF. The rearrangement joins TRBV6-2 or TRBV6-3 to TRBJ2-7; 11 bases are a match to TRBD1. The CDR3 loop spans 16 amino acids. V was pared by 6 bases and J by 4 bases, with 11 bases of the junction left unmatched. The V gene's germline CDR1 is MNHEY and CDR2 SVGEGT.

The chain combines TRBV11-2 with TRBJ2-5; 8 bases align to TRBD2. The CDR3 length is 18 residues. J was trimmed by 4 bases and V by 0 bases; bases with no gene match: 13. Germline CDR1 and CDR2: SGHAT and FQNNGV. The CDR3 loop is CASSLERGAGGLLETQYF. CDR3 in DNA: TGTGCCAGCAGCTTAGAACGGGGTGCGGGGGGCCTATTAGAGACCCAGTACTTC. Full variable domain (outside the CDR3, taken from reference TRBV11-2 and TRBJ2-5): EAGVAQSPRYKIIEKRQSVAFWCNPISGHATLYWYQQILGQGPKLLIQFQNNGVVDDSQLPKDRFSAERLKGVDSTLKIQPAKLEDSAVYLCASSLERGAGGLLETQYFGPGTRLLVL.

The chain employs TRBV27 and TRBJ1-2; D ambiguous. The germline V gene encodes CDR1 MNHEY and CDR2 SMNVEV (reference sequence). The V and J ends lost 4 bases and 5 bases respectively, with 20 bases between them. This CDR3 is 16 amino acids long. CDR3 sequence (DNA): TGTGCCAGCAGTTCTACCCAAGTGGCCAGTGGGTATGGCTACACCTTC. It specifies CASSSTQVASGYGYTF.